This entry features one T cell receptor (beta chain) sequence. This sample was included in a study of shared clonotypes between healthy human individuals. This CDR3 contains 15 residues. The ends were cut back, 2 bases at V and 3 bases at J, with 13 bases in the middle. Germline CDR1 reads SNHLY; CDR2 reads FYNNEI. Generated by immunoSEQ multiplex PCR, the TCRdb table keeps only in-frame clones and is missing some. The table records approximately 600,000 clones, roughly 96% of them present only once. CD45RO-negative cells were positively selected for CCR7, leaving out terminally differentiated effector memory CD45RA+ cells.

This receptor was identified in a woman aged 30 to 39 in good health. The sample was naive CD8+ T cells sorted from blood. The rearrangement links TRBV2 to TRBJ2-5; no definite D call. CDR3 in amino acids: CASSEKGWSEETQYF. The CDR3 nucleotides are TGTGCCAGCAGTGAAAAGGGTTGGTCGGAAGAGACCCAGTACTTC.